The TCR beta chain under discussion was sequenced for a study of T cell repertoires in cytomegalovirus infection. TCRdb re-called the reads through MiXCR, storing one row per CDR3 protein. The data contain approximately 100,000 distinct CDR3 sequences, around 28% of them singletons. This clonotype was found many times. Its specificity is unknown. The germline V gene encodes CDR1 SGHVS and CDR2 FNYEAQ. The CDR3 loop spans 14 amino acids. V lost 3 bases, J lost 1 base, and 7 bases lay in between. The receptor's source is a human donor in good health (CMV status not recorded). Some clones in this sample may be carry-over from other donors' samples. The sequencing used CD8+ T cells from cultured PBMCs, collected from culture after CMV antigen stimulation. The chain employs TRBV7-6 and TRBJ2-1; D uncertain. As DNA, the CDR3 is TGTGCCAGCAGCTTTGACGGGTCCTACAATGAGCAGTTCTTC. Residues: CASSFDGSYNEQFF.